The next 5 T cell receptor beta chains were all read from a single sample in a study of Graves' ophthalmopathy and Graves' hyperthyroidism. RNA transcripts provided the template for amplifying TCR beta CDR3 regions. First-round RT-PCR with HTBI primers preceded a second-round multiplex PCR. TCRdb called the multiplex PCR reads again in MiXCR, with one record for every CDR3 protein. In the table there are approximately 540,000 distinct CDR3 sequences, about 40% of which are singletons. What was sequenced was peripheral blood or thyroid tissue (not recorded which). The receptors stem from an adult man with Graves' hyperthyroidism.

V gene TRBV6-1 combines with J gene TRBJ1-2, with a tentative D call TRBD1 (5 bases). This CDR3 spans 13 amino acids. In germline, CDR1 is MNHNS, CDR2 SASEGT. With 6 bases removed from V and 5 bases from J, the gap between germline ends came to 13 bases. The CDR3 loop is CASRRRQTYGYTF. Here the CDR3 DNA reads TGTGCCAGCAGGCGAAGACAGACGTATGGCTACACCTTC.

The chain uses TRBV9 and TRBJ1-6; tentative D call: TRBD1 (5 bases). Germline CDR1 is SGDLS and CDR2 is YYNGEE. V dropped 5 bases and J dropped 8 bases, with 17 bases sitting between them. The length of the CDR3 is 15 residues. The CDR3 DNA reads TGTGCCAGCAGTTTATACCTGGGGGTTGATTCACCCCTCCACTTT. It yields the protein CASSLYLGVDSPLHF.

Details on this clonotype: It may be a read error: a sequence one base away is much more abundant. This rearrangement joins TRBV12-3 or TRBV12-4 to TRBJ1-4; D is unclear. The germline V and J ends were trimmed by 5 bases and 7 bases, with 17 bases remaining between them. This CDR3 has 15 residues. CDR3 in DNA: TGTGCCAGCAGTGACATCGGGCAAGCGGGTGAAAAACTGTTTTTT. Translated: CASSDIGQAGEKLFF.

This clonotype was detected ten times or more. V is TRBV7-2 and J is TRBJ1-6; D is ambiguous. The CDR3 covers 12 residues. The germline V and J ends were trimmed by 4 bases and 5 bases, with 3 bases remaining between them. Germline V gene data show CDR1 as SGHTA and CDR2 as FQGNSA. The CDR3 spells CASSSNNSPLHF. In nucleotides, the CDR3 is TGTGCCAGCAGCTCGAATAATTCACCCCTCCACTTT.

The chain joins TRBV10-3 to TRBJ2-5; possibly TRBD2 for D (6 bases). Trimming removed 8 bases at V and 1 base at J, with 8 bases between. This CDR3 comprises 12 residues. The V gene's germline CDR1 is ENHRY and CDR2 SYGVKD. This chain's CDR3 is CAIAGLQETQYF. The CDR3 nucleotides read TGTGCCATCGCGGGGCTCCAAGAGACCCAGTACTTC.